Listed below are T cell receptor beta chains from one sample, sequenced in a study of CD8 T cells in ankylosing spondylitis. TCRdb re-called the 5' RACE reads with MiXCR, one entry per CDR3 protein. The sample yields approximately 25,000 distinct CDR3 sequences, less than 20% seen once. The sample comprised blood. These receptors all come from a male donor with ankylosing spondylitis or in good health (not recorded which). The CDR3 runs from the conserved cysteine through the conserved F or W. Each record gives: CDR3 DNA, CDR3 protein, D gene, clone size, J gene, V gene. A D gene is named only where the DNA matches it firmly. The size field is filled for only some rows; it gives once, few, many or a size class.

DNA: TGTGCCAGCAGAGGGGCCCGGGTAGCGGGAGGTGAGCAGTTCTTC
CDR3: CASRGARVAGGEQFF
D: TRBD2
size: -
J: TRBJ2-1
V: TRBV27

DNA: TGTGCCAGCAGCTTGTATACTAGCGGGGTAGGTGAGCAGTTCTTC
CDR3: CASSLYTSGVGEQFF
D: TRBD2
size: many
J: TRBJ2-1
V: TRBV11-1

DNA: TGTGCCACCAGCAGAGATCCGGGGGACGGGGAGCTGTTTTTT
CDR3: CATSRDPGDGELFF
D: -
size: many
J: TRBJ2-2
V: TRBV15

DNA: TGCAGTGCTAGAGATCACCAGCGGGTGGCTCGTGAGCAGTTCTTC
CDR3: CSARDHQRVAREQFF
D: -
size: many
J: TRBJ2-1
V: TRBV20-1

DNA: TGTGCCACCAGTCCATACGCGAACACCGGGGAGCTGTTTTTT
CDR3: CATSPYANTGELFF
D: -
size: few
J: TRBJ2-2
V: TRBV24-1

DNA: TGTGCCAGCTCCTTGAGAAAAGGGCCAGATACGCAGTATTTT
CDR3: CASSLRKGPDTQYF
D: -
size: few
J: TRBJ2-3
V: TRBV6-1

DNA: TGCAGCGTTGGAGTAACTGCGGGACCCCTTTTAGAGCAGTTCTTC
CDR3: CSVGVTAGPLLEQFF
D: -
size: -
J: TRBJ2-1
V: TRBV29-1

DNA: TGTGCCAGCAGCTGGGGACGGACCCAAGAGACCCAGTACTTC
CDR3: CASSWGRTQETQYF
D: -
size: many
J: TRBJ2-5
V: TRBV7-2

DNA: TGCGCCAGCAGCTCCGCAGTAGGCTCTGGAAACACCATATATTTT
CDR3: CASSSAVGSGNTIYF
D: -
size: -
J: TRBJ1-3
V: TRBV5-1

DNA: TGTGCCAGCAGTTTATCGTTTTATTCCTACGAGCAGTACTTC
CDR3: CASSLSFYSYEQYF
D: -
size: -
J: TRBJ2-7
V: TRBV27

DNA: TGTGCCAGCAGCCTCGGACTGATCGACAACAGCAATCAGCCCCAGCATTTT
CDR3: CASSLGLIDNSNQPQHF
D: -
size: medium-sized
J: TRBJ1-5
V: TRBV28

DNA: TGTGCCGGTGGAAAAGGGCCGAGTGAAAAACTGTTTTTT
CDR3: CAGGKGPSEKLFF
D: -
size: few
J: TRBJ1-4
V: TRBV7-9

DNA: TGTGCCTGGAGCCGAAAACCCTTCGCAGATACGCAGTATTTT
CDR3: CAWSRKPFADTQYF
D: -
size: -
J: TRBJ2-3
V: TRBV30

DNA: TGCGCCAGCAGCCAAGACCCGCTGGGGACCCAGTACTTC
CDR3: CASSQDPLGTQYF
D: -
size: -
J: TRBJ2-5
V: TRBV4-3

DNA: TGTGCCAGCAGTGTCAGTCGGACCGGGGAGCTGTTTTTT
CDR3: CASSVSRTGELFF
D: -
size: -
J: TRBJ2-2
V: TRBV6-1

DNA: TGCAGTGCTAGATTTGAAAACTACGAGCAGTACTTC
CDR3: CSARFENYEQYF
D: -
size: many
J: TRBJ2-7
V: TRBV20-1

DNA: TGCGCCAGCAGCGCATCAGGGGGCGGCAATCAGCCCCAGCATTTT
CDR3: CASSASGGGNQPQHF
D: TRBD1
size: -
J: TRBJ1-5
V: TRBV5-1

DNA: TGTGCCAGCAGTTACTCGACTAGCGGGGCCTACAATGAGCAGTTCTTC
CDR3: CASSYSTSGAYNEQFF
D: TRBD2
size: -
J: TRBJ2-1
V: TRBV6-2/TRBV6-3

DNA: TGTGCCAGCAGCTTAGAGGGGTTGGCCTACAATGAGCAGTTCTTC
CDR3: CASSLEGLAYNEQFF
D: -
size: many
J: TRBJ2-1
V: TRBV7-3

DNA: TGTGCCAGCAGCCCTTCTACAGGGGTCGGCACAGATACGCAGTATTTT
CDR3: CASSPSTGVGTDTQYF
D: TRBD1
size: -
J: TRBJ2-3
V: TRBV7-2

DNA: TGTGCCATCGGGGCTTACCGGGGCTACACCTTC
CDR3: CAIGAYRGYTF
D: -
size: -
J: TRBJ1-2
V: TRBV10-3

DNA: TGTGCCAGCAGCTCGGGGGGGGGACGGGAAAAACTGTTTTTT
CDR3: CASSSGGGREKLFF
D: -
size: few
J: TRBJ1-4
V: TRBV7-8

DNA: TGTGCCAGCAGCTTAGGTGGCCAGGTGGATGGCTACACCTTC
CDR3: CASSLGGQVDGYTF
D: -
size: medium-sized
J: TRBJ1-2
V: TRBV7-2

DNA: TGCGCCAGCAGCCAAGATAGGGCGGCGAACACTGAAGCTTTCTTT
CDR3: CASSQDRAANTEAFF
D: -
size: many
J: TRBJ1-1
V: TRBV4-3

DNA: TGTGCCAGCAGTTCCCTACGGACTAGTAGTATTAATGAGCAGTTCTTC
CDR3: CASSSLRTSSINEQFF
D: TRBD2
size: -
J: TRBJ2-1
V: TRBV7-2

DNA: TGTGCCATCAGTGAGCCGGGGACAGGGTCCGGCTACGAGCAGTACTTC
CDR3: CAISEPGTGSGYEQYF
D: TRBD1
size: -
J: TRBJ2-7
V: TRBV10-3

DNA: TGTGCCAGCAGCTCCGACAAGGCCGGGGAAAAACTGTTTTTT
CDR3: CASSSDKAGEKLFF
D: -
size: many
J: TRBJ1-4
V: TRBV11-2

DNA: TGCGCCAGCAGCTTGTCTGGACAGGGACGATTCTTC
CDR3: CASSLSGQGRFF
D: TRBD1
size: -
J: TRBJ2-1
V: TRBV5-1

DNA: TGTGCCACCAGTGATCTCCTAGCGGGGGGCCAAGAGACCCAGTACTTC
CDR3: CATSDLLAGGQETQYF
D: TRBD2
size: -
J: TRBJ2-5
V: TRBV24-1

DNA: TGTGCCAGCGCCATGGGCCGCCATATACCCGGGGAGCTGTTTTTT
CDR3: CASAMGRHIPGELFF
D: -
size: many
J: TRBJ2-2
V: TRBV7-2

DNA: TGTGCCAGCAGCTTAGCGGCTATAACTAATGAAAAACTGTTTTTT
CDR3: CASSLAAITNEKLFF
D: -
size: -
J: TRBJ1-4
V: TRBV7-9

DNA: TGCGCCAGCAGCTTGCCGGACCTCCAAGAGACCCAGTACTTC
CDR3: CASSLPDLQETQYF
D: -
size: many
J: TRBJ2-5
V: TRBV5-1

DNA: TGTGCCAGCAGCTTAGATCGGGGACCCAAGAAGACCCAGTACTTC
CDR3: CASSLDRGPKKTQYF
D: -
size: -
J: TRBJ2-5
V: TRBV11-2

DNA: TGTGCCAGCAGTCGGACTCGGGAAGATACGCAGTATTTT
CDR3: CASSRTREDTQYF
D: -
size: -
J: TRBJ2-3
V: TRBV7-2

DNA: TGTGCCACCAGCAGAGTGAACACTGAAGCTTTCTTT
CDR3: CATSRVNTEAFF
D: -
size: -
J: TRBJ1-1
V: TRBV15

DNA: TGCAGCGCCAGAAGGACCGGCCCTAGGAGGACCGGGGAGCTGTTTTTT
CDR3: CSARRTGPRRTGELFF
D: -
size: many
J: TRBJ2-2
V: TRBV29-1

DNA: TGTGCCTGGAGTGAGCTCGGGGAGCTGTTTTTT
CDR3: CAWSELGELFF
D: -
size: -
J: TRBJ2-2
V: TRBV30

DNA: TGCGCCAGCAGCTTAGGAGGGGGGGCCGAGTACAATGAGCAGTTCTTC
CDR3: CASSLGGGAEYNEQFF
D: -
size: many
J: TRBJ2-1
V: TRBV5-1

DNA: TGTGCCAGCAGTTTTACCTACAGGGGGGAAGCTTTCTTT
CDR3: CASSFTYRGEAFF
D: TRBD1
size: few
J: TRBJ1-1
V: TRBV28